This T cell receptor (beta chain) was recorded in a study of blood T cell repertoires in COVID-19. TCRdb's table, derived via immunoSEQ multiplex PCR, lists solely in-frame clones and lacks some. The sample shows about 270,000 clones, 80% to 90% of them seen only once. V lost 2 bases to trimming and J lost 5 bases; unmatched junction nucleotides: 9. The CDR3 is 16 amino acids. CDR1 and CDR2 (germline): MGHRA, YSYEKL. Two negative PCRs, clearance, or symptom resolution characterized the recovered Cohort 3 donors. The chain couples TRBV4-1 to TRBJ2-5, with 9 bases that match TRBD2. The sample taken for sequencing was PBMCs or T cells enriched from blood (not recorded which). The TCR sequence derives from a woman between 18 and 29 years old who had recovered from COVID-19. The CDR3, as DNA: TGCGCCAGCAGCCAAACAGGGACTAGCAAATTTGAGACCCAGTACTTC. Amino acids: CASSQTGTSKFETQYF.